This TCR beta chain was sequenced during a study of early T cells in non-severe SARS-CoV-2 infection. Germline V gene data show CDR1 as SQVTM and CDR2 as ANQGSEA. The V gene end was trimmed by 6 bases and the J gene end by 6 bases; junction bases not matched to a gene: 8. This CDR3 has 14 amino acids. One entry per CDR3 protein results from TCRdb running MiXCR on the 5' RACE reads. The table includes 50,000 to 85,000 distinct CDR3 sequences, less than 9.5% detected once. The gene calls are TRBV29-1 and TRBJ1-4, with 9 bases matching TRBD1. The TCR originated in an adult who was a healthcare worker with PCR-confirmed SARS-CoV-2 infection or an uninfected control (not recorded which). Sequencing was performed on whole blood. CDR3 in DNA: TGCAGCGTCGTGGGGGGGACAGGGTATGAAAAACTGTTTTTT. It translates to CSVVGGTGYEKLFF.